This T cell receptor (beta chain) is drawn from a study of blood T cell repertoires in COVID-19. Whole-study context: Sites in the United States, Italy and Spain provided acute and convalescent COVID-19 samples. Sources were T cells, B-cell-depleted T cells, or PBMCs; the material itself was cDNA or gDNA.

The junction had 4 bases not matched to a gene; V was cut back by 5 bases and J by 6 bases. This CDR3 comprises 13 residues. Germline V CDR1 and CDR2: SGHVS, FQNEAQ. In the original analysis: Amplification with reference gene primers provided the estimates of nucleated cell counts. Measured with immunoSEQ multiplex PCR; TCRdb has only the in-frame clones, and not every one. V and J calls and clone size are those listed in that table; D and trimming were worked out from the DNA. The top ten hold 2.2% of the sample, which has under 170,000 clones, 84% seen once. This chain joins TRBV7-8 and TRBJ2-1; 7 bases match TRBD1. This receptor was identified in a man aged 65-85 years with acute or convalescent COVID-19. Sequencing input: peripheral blood. The CDR3 reads CASSIGTVNEQFF. Here the CDR3 DNA reads TGTGCCAGCAGCATCGGGACAGTCAATGAGCAGTTCTTC.